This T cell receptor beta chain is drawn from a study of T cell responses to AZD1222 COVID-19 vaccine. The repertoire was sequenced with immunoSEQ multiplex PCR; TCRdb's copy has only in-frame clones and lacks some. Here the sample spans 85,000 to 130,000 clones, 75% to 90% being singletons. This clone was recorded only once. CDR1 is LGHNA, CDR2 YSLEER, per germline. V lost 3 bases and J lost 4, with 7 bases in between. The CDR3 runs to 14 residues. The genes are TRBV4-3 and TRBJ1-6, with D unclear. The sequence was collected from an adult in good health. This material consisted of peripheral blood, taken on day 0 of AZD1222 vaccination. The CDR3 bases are TGCGCCAGCAGCCAGACGCGTTATAATTCACCCCTCCACTTT. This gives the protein CASSQTRYNSPLHF.